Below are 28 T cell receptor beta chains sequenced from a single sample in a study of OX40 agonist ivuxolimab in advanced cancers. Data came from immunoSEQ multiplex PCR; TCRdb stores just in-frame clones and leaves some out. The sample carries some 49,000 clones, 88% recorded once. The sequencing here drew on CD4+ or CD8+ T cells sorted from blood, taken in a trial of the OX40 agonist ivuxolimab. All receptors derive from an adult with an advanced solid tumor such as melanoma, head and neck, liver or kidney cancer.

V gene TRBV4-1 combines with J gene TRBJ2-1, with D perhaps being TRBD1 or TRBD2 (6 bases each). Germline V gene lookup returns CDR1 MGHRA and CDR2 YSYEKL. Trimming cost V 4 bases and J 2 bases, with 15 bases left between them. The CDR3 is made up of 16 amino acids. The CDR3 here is CASSPLEGGPYNEQFF. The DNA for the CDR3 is TGCGCCAGCAGCCCTCTCGAGGGGGGCCCCTACAATGAGCAGTTCTTC.

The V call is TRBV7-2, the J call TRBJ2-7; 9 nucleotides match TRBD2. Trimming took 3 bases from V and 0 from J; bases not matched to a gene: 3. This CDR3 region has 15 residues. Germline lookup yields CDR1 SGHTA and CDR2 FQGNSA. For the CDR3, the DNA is TGTGCCAGCAGCTTGACTAGCGGTAGCTCCTACGAGCAGTACTTC. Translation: CASSLTSGSSYEQYF.

The DNA of the CDR3 is TGCGCCAGCAGCCAGGAGGGTCTGCCCGGGGAGCTGTTTTTT. It translates to CASSQEGLPGELFF. J is TRBJ2-2 and V is TRBV4-3; D possibly corresponds to TRBD2 (6 bases). The germline V gene has CDR1 LGHNA and CDR2 YSLEER. The CDR3 sequence is 14 residues long. Trimming left V 3 bases short and J 6 bases short, with 11 bases between.

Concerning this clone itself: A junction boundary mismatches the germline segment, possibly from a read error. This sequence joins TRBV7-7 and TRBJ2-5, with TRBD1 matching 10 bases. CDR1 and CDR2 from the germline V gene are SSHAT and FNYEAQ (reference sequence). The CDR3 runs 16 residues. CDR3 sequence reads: CASSLGGTGVGETQYF. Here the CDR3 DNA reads TGTGCTAGCAGCTTAGGCGGGACAGGGGTTGGGGAGACCCAGTACTTC.

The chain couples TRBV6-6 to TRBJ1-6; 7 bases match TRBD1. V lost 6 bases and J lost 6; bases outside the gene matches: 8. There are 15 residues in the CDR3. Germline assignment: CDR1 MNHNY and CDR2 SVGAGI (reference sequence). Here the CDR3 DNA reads TGTGCCAGCAGGCTAACAGGGGCCGTTAATTCACCCCTCCACTTT. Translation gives CASRLTGAVNSPLHF.

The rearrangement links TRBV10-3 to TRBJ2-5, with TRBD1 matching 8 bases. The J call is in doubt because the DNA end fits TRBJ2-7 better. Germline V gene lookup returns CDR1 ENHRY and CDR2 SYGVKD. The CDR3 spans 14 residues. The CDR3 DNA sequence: TGTGCCATCAGTGTCGACAGGGGTTCCTACGAGCAGTACTTC. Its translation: CAISVDRGSYEQYF.

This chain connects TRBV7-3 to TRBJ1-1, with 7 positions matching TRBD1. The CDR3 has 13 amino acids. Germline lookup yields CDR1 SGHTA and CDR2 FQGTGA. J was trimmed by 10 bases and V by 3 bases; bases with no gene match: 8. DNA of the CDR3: TGTGCCAGCAGCTTTCAGACGACAGGGAGAGCTTTCTTT. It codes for CASSFQTTGRAFF. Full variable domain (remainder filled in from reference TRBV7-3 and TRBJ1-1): GAGVSQTPSNKVTEKGKYVELRCDPISGHTALYWYRQSLGQGPEFLIYFQGTGAADDSGLPNDRFFAVRPEGSVSTLKIQRTERGDSAVYLCASSFQTTGRAFFGQGTRLTVV.

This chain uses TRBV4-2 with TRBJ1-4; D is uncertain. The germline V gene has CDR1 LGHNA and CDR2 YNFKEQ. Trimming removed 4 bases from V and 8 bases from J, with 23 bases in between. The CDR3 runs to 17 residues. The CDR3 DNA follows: TGTGCCAGCAGCCCGCACTCCCGGGCCTCCGACACCGAAAAACTGTTTTTT. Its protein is CASSPHSRASDTEKLFF.

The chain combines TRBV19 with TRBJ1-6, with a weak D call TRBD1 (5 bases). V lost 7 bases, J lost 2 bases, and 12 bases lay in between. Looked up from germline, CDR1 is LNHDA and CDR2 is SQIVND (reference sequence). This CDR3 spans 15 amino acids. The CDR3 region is CASMRDGTYNSPLHF. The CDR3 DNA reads TGTGCCAGTATGAGGGACGGGACCTATAATTCACCCCTCCACTTT.

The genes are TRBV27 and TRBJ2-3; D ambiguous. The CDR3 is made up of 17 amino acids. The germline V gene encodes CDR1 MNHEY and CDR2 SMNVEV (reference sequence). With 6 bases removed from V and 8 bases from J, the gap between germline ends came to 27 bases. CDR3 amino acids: CASRPPSFLSSTLTQYF. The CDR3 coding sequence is TGTGCCAGCAGGCCCCCATCTTTTTTATCTTCGACCCTTACGCAGTATTTT.

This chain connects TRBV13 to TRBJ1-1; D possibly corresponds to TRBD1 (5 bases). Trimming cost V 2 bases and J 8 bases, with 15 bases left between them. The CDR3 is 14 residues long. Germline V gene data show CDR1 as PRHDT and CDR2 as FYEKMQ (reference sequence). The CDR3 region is CASSLSSWQGEAFF. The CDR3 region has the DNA TGTGCCAGCAGCTTAAGTTCGTGGCAGGGAGAAGCTTTCTTT.

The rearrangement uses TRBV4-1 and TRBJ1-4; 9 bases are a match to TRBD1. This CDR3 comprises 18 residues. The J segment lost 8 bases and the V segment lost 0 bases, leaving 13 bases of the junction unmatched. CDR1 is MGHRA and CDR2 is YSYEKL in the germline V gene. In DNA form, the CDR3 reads TGCGCCAGCAGCCAAGAAGGGTCCGGGACAGGGAGGCGGGAAAAACTGTTTTTT. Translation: CASSQEGSGTGRREKLFF.

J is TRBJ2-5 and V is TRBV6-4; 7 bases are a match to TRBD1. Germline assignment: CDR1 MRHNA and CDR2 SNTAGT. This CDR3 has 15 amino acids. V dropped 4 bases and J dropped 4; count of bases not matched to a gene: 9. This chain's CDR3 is CASSVAGGTGETQYF. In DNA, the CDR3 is TGTGCCAGCAGTGTTGCAGGGGGAACGGGAGAGACCCAGTACTTC.

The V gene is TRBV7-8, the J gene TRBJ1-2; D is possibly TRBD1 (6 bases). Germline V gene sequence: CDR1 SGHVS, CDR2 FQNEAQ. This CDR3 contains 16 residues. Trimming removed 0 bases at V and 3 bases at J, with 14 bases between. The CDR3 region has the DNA TGTGCCAGCAGCTTAGCGGGCACAGGGAGTGACTATGGCTACACCTTC. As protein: CASSLAGTGSDYGYTF.

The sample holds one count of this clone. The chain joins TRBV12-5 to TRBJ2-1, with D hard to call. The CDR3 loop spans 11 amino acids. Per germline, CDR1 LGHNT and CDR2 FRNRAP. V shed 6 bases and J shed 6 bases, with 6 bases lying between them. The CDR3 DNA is TGTGCTAGTGGGGAAATCAATGAGCAGTTCTTC. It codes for CASGEINEQFF.

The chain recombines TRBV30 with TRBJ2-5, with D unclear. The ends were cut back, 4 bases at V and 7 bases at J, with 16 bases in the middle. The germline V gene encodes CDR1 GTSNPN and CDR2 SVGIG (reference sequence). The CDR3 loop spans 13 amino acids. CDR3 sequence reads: CAWTERSTGTQYF. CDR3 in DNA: TGTGCCTGGACGGAACGATCTACGGGGACCCAGTACTTC.

CDR3 residues: CASLRGFSSYEQYF. Written as DNA, the CDR3 is TGTGCCAGTTTGCGTGGGTTCTCTTCCTACGAGCAGTACTTC. The V gene is TRBV2, the J gene TRBJ2-7; D is ambiguous. V lost 9 bases, J lost 1 base, and 16 bases lay in between. The CDR3 runs to 14 residues. CDR1 is SNHLY, CDR2 FYNNEI, per germline.

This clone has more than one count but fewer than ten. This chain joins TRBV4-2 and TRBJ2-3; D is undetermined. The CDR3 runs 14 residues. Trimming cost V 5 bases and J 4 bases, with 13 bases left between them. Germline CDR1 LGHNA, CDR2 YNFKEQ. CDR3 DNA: TGTGCCAGCAGCTTTAATGGGTTGGCAGATACGCAGTATTTT. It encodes CASSFNGLADTQYF.

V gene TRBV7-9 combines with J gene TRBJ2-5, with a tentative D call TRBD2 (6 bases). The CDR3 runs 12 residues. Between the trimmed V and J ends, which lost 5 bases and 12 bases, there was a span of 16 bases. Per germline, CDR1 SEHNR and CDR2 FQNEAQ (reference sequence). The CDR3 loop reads CASSQEGQWEYF. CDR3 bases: TGTGCCAGCAGCCAGGAGGGCCAGTGGGAGTACTTC.

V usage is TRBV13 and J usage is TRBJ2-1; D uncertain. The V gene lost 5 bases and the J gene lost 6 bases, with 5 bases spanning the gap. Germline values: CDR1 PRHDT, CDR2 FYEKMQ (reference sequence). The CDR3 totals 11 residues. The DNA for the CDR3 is TGTGCCAGCAGCGCTGTCAATGAGCAGTTCTTC. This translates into CASSAVNEQFF.

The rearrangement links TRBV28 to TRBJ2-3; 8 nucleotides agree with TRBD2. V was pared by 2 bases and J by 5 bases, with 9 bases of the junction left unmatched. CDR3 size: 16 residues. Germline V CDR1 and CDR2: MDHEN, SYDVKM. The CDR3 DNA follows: TGTGCCAGCAGTTTAACCCAGCGGGGGTTAGGAGATACGCAGTATTTT. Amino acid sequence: CASSLTQRGLGDTQYF.

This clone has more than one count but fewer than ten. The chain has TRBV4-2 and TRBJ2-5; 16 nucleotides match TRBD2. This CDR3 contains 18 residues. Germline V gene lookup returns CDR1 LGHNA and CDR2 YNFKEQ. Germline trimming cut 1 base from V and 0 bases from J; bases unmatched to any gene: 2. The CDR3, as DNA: TGTGCCAGCAGCCAAGCGGGACTAGCGGGGGGGTACCAAGAGACCCAGTACTTC. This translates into CASSQAGLAGGYQETQYF.

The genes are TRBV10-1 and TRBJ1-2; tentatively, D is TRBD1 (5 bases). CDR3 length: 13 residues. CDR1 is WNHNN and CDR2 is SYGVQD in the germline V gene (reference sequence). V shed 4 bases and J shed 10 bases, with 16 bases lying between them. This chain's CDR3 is CASSADGPGTYTF. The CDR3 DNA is TGCGCCAGCAGTGCGGACGGGCCCGGGACCTACACCTTC.

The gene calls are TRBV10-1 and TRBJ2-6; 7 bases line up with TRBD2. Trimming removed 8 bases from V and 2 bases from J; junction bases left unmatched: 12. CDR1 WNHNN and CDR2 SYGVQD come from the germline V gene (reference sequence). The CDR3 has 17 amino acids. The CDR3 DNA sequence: TGCGCCAGCCATGAGCGGGGACCAGAGCCTGGGGCCAACGTCCTGACTTTC. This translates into CASHERGPEPGANVLTF.

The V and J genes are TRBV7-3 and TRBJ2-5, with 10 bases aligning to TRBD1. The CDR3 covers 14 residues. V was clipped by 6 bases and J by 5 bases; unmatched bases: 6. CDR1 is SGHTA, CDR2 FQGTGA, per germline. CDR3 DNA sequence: TGTGCCAGCAGTTCGACAGGGGGCATGGAGACCCAGTACTTC. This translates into CASSSTGGMETQYF.

This CDR3 reads CASSATTTGIRSDEQYF. CDR3 coding DNA: TGTGCCAGCAGTGCCACCACTACAGGGATCCGATCGGACGAGCAGTACTTC. V and J are TRBV2 and TRBJ2-5, with D perhaps TRBD1 (6 bases). The DNA end lines up better with TRBJ2-7; the J call may be wrong. The CDR3 length is 17 residues. From germline, CDR1 is SNHLY and CDR2 FYNNEI.

Written as DNA, the CDR3 is TGTGCCAGCAGCTTGAACAGTGAAAAACTGTTTTTT. This codes for CASSLNSEKLFF. This rearrangement joins TRBV11-2 to TRBJ1-4; D remains ambiguous. CDR3 length: 12 amino acids. Germline V gene sequence: CDR1 SGHAT, CDR2 FQNNGV. V was trimmed by 3 bases and J by 7 bases, leaving 6 bases between them.

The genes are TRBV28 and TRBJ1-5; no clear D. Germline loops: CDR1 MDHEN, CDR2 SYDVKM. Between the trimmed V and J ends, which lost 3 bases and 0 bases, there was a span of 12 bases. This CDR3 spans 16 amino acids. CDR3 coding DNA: TGTGCCAGCAGTTTTCTAAGACATCTTAGCAATCAGCCCCAGCATTTT. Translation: CASSFLRHLSNQPQHF. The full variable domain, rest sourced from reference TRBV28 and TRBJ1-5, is DVKVTQSSRYLVKRTGEKVFLECVQDMDHENMFWYRQDPGLGLRLIYFSYDVKMKEKGDIPEGYSVSREKKERFSLILESASTNQTSMYLCASSFLRHLSNQPQHFGDGTRLSIL.